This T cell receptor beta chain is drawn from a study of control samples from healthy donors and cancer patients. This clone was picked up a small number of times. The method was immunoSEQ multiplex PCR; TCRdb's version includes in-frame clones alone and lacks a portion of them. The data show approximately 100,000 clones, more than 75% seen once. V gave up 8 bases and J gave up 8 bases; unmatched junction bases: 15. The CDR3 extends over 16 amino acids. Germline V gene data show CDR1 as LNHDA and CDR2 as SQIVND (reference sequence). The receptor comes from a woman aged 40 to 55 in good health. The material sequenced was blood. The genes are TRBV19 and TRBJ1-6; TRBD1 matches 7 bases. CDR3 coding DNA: TGTGCCAGTGGAAACCCCGGGGACAGAGGAGATTCACCCCTCCACTTT. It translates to CASGNPGDRGDSPLHF.